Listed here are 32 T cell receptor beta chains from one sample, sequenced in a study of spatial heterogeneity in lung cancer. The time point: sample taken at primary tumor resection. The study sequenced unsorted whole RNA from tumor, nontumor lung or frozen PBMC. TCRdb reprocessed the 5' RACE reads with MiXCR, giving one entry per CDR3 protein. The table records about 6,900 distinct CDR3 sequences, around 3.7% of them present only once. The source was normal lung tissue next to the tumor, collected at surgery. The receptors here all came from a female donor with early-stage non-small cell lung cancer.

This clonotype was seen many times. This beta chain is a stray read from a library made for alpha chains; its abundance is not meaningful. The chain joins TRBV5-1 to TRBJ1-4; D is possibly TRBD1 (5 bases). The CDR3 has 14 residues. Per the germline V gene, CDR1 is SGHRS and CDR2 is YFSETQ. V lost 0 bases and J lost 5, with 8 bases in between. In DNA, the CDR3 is TGCGCCAGCAGCTTGGGGGGGTCCAATGAAAAACTGTTTTTT. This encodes CASSLGGSNEKLFF.

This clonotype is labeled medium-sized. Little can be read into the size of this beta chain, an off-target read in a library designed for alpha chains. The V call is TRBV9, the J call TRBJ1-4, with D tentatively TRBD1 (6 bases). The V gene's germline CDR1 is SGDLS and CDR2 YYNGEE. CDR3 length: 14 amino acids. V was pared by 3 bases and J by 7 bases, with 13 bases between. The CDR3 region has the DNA TGTGCCAGCAGCGCCCTGGAGGGGGGTGAAAAACTGTTTTTT. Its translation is CASSALEGGEKLFF. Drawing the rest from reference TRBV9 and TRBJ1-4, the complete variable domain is DSGVTQTPKHLITATGQRVTLRCSPRSGDLSVYWYQQSLDQGLQFLIQYYNGEERAKGNILERFSAQQFPDLHSELNLSSLELGDSALYFCASSALEGGEKLFFGSGTQLSVL.

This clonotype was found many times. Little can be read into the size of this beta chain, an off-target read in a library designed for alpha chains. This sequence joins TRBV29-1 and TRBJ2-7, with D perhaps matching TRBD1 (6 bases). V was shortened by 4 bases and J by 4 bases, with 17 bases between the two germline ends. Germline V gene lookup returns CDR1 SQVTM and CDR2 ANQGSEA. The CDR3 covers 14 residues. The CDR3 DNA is TGCAGCGTTGTCTCGCGTGGGGGCGGATACGAGCAGTACTTC. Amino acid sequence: CSVVSRGGGYEQYF.

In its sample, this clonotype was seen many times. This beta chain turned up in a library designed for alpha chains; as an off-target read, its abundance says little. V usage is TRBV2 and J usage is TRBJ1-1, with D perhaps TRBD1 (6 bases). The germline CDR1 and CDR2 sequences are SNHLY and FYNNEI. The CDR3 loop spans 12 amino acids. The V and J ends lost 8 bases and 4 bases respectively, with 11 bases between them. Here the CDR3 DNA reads TGTGCCAGCGGGGGGGCTAGCACTGAAGCTTTCTTT. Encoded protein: CASGGASTEAFF.

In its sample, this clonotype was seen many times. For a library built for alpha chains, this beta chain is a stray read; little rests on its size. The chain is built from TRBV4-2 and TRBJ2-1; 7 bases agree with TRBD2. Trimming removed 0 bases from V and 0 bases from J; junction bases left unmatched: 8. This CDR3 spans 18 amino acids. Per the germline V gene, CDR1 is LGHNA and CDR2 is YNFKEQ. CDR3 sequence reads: CASSQDGGGSSSYNEQFF. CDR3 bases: TGTGCCAGCAGCCAAGATGGGGGGGGATCGAGCTCCTACAATGAGCAGTTCTTC.

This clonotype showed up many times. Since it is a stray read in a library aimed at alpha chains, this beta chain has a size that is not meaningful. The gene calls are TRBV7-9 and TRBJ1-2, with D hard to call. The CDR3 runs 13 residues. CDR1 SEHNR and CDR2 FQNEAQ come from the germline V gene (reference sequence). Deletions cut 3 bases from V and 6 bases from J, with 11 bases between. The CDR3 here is CASSLGDTNGYTF. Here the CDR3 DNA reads TGTGCCAGCAGCTTGGGAGACACGAATGGCTACACCTTC.

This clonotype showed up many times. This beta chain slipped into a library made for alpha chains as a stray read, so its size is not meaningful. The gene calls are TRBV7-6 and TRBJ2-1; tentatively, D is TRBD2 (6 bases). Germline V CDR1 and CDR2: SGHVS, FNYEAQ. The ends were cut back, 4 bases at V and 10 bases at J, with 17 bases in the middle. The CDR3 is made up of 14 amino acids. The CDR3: CASSSYGRRGEQFF. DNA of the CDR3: TGTGCCAGCAGCTCGTACGGGCGGAGGGGAGAGCAGTTCTTC.

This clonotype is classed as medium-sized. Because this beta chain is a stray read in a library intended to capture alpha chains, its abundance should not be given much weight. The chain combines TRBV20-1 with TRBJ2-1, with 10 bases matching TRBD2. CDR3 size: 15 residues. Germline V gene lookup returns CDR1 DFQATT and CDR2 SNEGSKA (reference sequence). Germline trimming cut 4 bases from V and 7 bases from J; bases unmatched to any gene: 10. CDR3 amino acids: CSATQLAGSHNEQFF. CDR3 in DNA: TGCAGTGCTACCCAACTAGCGGGGTCTCATAATGAGCAGTTCTTC.

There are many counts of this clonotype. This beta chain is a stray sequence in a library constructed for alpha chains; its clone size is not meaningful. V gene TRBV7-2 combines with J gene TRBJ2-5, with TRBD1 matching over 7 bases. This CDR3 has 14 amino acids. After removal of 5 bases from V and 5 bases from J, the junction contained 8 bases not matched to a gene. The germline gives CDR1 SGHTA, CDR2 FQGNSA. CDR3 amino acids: CASSPNRGRETQYF. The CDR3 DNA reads TGTGCCAGCAGCCCGAACAGGGGACGGGAGACCCAGTACTTC.

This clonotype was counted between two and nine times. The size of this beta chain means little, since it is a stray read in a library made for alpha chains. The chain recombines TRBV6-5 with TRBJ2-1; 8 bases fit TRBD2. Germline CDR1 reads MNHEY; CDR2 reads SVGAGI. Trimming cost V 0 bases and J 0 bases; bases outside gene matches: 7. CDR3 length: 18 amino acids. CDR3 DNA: TGTGCCAGCAGTTACTCAGGCGCGGGGGGCGGCTCCTACAATGAGCAGTTCTTC. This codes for CASSYSGAGGGSYNEQFF.

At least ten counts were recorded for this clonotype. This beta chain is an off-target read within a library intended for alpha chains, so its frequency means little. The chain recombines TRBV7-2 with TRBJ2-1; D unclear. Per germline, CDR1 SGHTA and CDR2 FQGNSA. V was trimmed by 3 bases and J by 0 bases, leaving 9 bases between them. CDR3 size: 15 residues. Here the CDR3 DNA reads TGTGCCAGCAGCTTGGGCAGCAGCTCCTACAATGAGCAGTTCTTC. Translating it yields CASSLGSSSYNEQFF.

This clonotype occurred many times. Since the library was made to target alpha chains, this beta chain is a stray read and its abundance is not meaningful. The DNA for the CDR3 is TGTGCCAGCAGCTTAGCGAACAGTCGGAACGAGCAGTACTTC. It codes for CASSLANSRNEQYF. The chain joins TRBV7-8 to TRBJ2-7; D gene unclear. Germline V lookup: CDR1 SGHVS, CDR2 FQNEAQ. The length of the CDR3 is 14 residues. Deletions cut 0 bases from V and 5 bases from J, with 11 bases between.

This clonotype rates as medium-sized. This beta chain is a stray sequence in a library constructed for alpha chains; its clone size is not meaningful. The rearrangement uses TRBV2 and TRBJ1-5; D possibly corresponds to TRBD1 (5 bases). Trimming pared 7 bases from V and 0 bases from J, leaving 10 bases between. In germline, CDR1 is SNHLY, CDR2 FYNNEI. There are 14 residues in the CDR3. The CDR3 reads CASMGTRSNQPQHF. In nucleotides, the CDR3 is TGTGCCAGCATGGGGACCCGTAGCAATCAGCCCCAGCATTTT.

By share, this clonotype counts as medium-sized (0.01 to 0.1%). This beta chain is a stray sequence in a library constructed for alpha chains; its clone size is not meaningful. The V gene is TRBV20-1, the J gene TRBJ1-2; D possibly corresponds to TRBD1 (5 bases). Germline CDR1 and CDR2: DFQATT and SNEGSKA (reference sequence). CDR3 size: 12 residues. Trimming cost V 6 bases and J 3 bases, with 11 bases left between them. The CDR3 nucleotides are TGCAGTGCCCCGGACATAGACTATGGCTACACCTTC. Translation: CSAPDIDYGYTF.

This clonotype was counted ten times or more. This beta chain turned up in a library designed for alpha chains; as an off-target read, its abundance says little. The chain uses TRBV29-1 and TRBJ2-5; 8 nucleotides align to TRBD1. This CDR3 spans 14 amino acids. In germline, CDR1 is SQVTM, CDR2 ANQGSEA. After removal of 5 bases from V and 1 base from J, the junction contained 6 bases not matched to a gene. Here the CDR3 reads CSVFNGQGQETQYF. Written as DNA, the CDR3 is TGCAGCGTTTTCAACGGACAGGGCCAAGAGACCCAGTACTTC.

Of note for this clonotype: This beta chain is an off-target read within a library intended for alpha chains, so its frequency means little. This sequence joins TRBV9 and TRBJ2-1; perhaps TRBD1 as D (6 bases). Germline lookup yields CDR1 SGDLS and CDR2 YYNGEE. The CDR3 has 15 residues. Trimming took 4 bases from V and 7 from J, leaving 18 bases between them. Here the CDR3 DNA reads TGTGCCAGCAGCCCAGGGACACTAGGATCAAATGAGCAGTTCTTC. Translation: CASSPGTLGSNEQFF. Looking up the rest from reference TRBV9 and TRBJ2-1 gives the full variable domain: DSGVTQTPKHLITATGQRVTLRCSPRSGDLSVYWYQQSLDQGLQFLIQYYNGEERAKGNILERFSAQQFPDLHSELNLSSLELGDSALYFCASSPGTLGSNEQFFGPGTRLTVL.

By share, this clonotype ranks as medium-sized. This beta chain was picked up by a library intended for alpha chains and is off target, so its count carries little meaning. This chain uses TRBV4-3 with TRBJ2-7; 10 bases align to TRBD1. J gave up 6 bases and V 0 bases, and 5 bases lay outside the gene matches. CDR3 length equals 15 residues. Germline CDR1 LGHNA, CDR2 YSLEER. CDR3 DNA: TGCGCCAGCAGCCAAGATCCCGGGACAGGGGTCGAGCAGTACTTC. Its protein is CASSQDPGTGVEQYF.

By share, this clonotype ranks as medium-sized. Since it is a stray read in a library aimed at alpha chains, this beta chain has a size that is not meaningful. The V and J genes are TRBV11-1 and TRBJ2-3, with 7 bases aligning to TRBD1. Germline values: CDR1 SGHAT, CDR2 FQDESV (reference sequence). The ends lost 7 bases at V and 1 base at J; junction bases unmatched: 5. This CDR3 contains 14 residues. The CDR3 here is CASTVDRGTDTQYF. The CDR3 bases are TGTGCCAGCACCGTAGACAGGGGCACAGATACGCAGTATTTT. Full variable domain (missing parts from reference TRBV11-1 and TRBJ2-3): EAEVAQSPRYKITEKSQAVAFWCDPISGHATLYWYRQILGQGPELLVQFQDESVVDDSQLPKDRFSAERLKGVDSTLKIQPAELGDSAMYLCASTVDRGTDTQYFGPGTRLTVL.

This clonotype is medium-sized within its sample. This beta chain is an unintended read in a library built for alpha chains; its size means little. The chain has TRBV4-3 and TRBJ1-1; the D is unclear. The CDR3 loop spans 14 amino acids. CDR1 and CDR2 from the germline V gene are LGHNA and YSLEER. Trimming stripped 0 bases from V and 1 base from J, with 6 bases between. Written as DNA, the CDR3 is TGCGCCAGCAGCCAAGAAGGTCCGAACACTGAAGCTTTCTTT. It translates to CASSQEGPNTEAFF.

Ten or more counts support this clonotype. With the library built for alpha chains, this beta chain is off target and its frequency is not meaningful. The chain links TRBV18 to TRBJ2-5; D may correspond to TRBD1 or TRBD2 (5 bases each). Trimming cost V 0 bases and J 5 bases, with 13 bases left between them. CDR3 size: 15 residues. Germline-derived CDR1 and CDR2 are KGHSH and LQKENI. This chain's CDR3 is CASSPPSGAIETQYF. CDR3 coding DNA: TGTGCCAGCTCACCACCCTCCGGGGCAATCGAGACCCAGTACTTC. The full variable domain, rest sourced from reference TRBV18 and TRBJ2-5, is NAGVMQNPRHLVRRRGQEARLRCSPMKGHSHVYWYRQLPEEGLKFMVYLQKENIIDESGMPKERFSAEFPKEGPSILRIQQVVRGDSAAYFCASSPPSGAIETQYFGPGTRLLVL.

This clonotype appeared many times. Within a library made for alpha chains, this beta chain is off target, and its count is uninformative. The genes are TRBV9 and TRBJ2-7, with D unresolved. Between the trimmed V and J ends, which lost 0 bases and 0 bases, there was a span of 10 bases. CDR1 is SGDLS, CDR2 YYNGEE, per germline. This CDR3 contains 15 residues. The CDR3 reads CASSVGSQSSYEQYF. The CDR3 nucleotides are TGTGCCAGCAGCGTAGGCAGCCAGAGCTCCTACGAGCAGTACTTC.

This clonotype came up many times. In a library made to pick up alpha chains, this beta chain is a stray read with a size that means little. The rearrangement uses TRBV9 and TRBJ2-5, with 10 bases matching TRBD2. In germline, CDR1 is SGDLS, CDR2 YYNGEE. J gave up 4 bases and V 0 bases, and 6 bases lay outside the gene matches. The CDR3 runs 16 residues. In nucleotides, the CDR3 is TGTGCCAGCAGCGTAGGAGCGGGGGGGCCCCCAGAGACCCAGTACTTC. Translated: CASSVGAGGPPETQYF.

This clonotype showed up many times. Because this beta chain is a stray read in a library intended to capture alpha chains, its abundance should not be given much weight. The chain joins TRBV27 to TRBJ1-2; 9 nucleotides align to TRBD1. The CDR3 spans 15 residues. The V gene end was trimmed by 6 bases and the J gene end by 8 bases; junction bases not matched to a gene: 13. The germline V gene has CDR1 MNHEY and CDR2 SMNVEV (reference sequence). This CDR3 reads CASRPTGGMSAGYTF. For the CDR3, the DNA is TGTGCCAGCAGACCCACAGGGGGCATGTCGGCCGGCTACACCTTC.

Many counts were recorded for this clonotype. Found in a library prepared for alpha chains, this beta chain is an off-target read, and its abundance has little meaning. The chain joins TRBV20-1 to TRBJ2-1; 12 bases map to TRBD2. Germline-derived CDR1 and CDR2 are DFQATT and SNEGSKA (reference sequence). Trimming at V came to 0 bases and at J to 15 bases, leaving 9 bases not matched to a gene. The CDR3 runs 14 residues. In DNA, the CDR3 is TGCAGTGCTAGAGACTGGACTAGCGGGGACGCTCGGTTCTTC. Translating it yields CSARDWTSGDARFF.

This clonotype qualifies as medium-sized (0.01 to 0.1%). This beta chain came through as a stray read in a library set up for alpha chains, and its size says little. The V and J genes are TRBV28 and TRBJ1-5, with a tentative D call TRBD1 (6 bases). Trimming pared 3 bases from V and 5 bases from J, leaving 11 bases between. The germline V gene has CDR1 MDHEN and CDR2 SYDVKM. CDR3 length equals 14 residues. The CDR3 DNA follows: TGTGCCAGCAGTTTTGGACAGTTAGATCAGCCCCAGCATTTT. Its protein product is CASSFGQLDQPQHF.

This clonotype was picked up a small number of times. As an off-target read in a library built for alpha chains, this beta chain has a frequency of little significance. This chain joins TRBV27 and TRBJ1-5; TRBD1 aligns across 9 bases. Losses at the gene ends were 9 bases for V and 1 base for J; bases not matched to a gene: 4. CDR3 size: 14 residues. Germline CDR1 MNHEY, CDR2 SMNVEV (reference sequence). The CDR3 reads CARTGTGSNQPQHF. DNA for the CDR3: TGTGCCAGAACCGGGACAGGGAGCAATCAGCCCCAGCATTTT.

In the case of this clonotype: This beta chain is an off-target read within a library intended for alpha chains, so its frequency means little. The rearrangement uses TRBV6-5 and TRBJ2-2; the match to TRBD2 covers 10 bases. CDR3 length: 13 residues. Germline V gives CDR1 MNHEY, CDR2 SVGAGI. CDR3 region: CARTLAGAGELFF. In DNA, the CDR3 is TGTGCAAGAACCCTAGCGGGGGCCGGGGAGCTGTTTTTT.

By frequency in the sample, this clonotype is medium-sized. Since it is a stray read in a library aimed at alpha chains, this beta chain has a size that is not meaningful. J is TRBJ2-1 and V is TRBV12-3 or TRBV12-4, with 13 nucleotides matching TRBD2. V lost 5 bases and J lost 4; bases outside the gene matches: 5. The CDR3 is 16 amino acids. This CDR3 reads CASSRRTSGRYNEQFF. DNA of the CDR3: TGTGCCAGCAGTCGACGGACTAGCGGGAGATACAATGAGCAGTTCTTC.

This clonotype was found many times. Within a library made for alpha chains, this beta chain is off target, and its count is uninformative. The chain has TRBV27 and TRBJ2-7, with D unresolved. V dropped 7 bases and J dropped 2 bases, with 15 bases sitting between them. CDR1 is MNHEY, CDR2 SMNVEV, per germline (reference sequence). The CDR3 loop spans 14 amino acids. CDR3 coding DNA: TGTGCCAGCACCTCCTCGATGGGGACCTACGAGCAGTACTTC. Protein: CASTSSMGTYEQYF.

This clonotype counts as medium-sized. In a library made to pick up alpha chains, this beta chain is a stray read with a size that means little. The CDR3 DNA reads TGTGCCTGGAGTACGTTTCGGGAGACCCAGTACTTC. It translates to CAWSTFRETQYF. V gene TRBV30 combines with J gene TRBJ2-5; no reliable D call. Germline-derived CDR1 and CDR2 are GTSNPN and SVGIG (reference sequence). The germline V and J ends were trimmed by 2 bases and 5 bases, with 9 bases remaining between them. The CDR3 length is 12 residues.

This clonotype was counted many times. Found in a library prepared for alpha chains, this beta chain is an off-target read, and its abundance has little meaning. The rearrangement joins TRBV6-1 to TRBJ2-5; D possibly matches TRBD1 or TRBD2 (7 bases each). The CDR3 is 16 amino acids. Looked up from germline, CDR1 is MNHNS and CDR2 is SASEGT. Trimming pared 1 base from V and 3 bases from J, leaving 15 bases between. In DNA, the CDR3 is TGTGCCAGCAGTGAAGGACCAGGGGGGGGTAAAGAGACCCAGTACTTC. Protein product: CASSEGPGGGKETQYF.

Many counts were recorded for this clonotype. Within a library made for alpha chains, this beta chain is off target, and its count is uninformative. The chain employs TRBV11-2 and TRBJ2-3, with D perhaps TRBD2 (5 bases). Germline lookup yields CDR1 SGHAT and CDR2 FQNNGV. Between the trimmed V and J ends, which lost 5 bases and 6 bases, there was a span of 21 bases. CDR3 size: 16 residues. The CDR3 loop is CASSLNGNPKGDTQYF. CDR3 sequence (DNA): TGTGCCAGCAGCCTTAACGGGAACCCAAAGGGTGATACGCAGTATTTT.